This T cell receptor beta chain stems from a study of human T cells and chemical hapten exposure. Findings of the study overall: Following DPC sensitization, TCRs present above 1 in 1000 frequency showed no change. A positive correlation with patch test score was found for PT1 expanded TCR counts.

MiXCR was run by TCRdb on the RACE reads, yielding one entry per CDR3 protein. The sample lists about 82,000 distinct CDR3 sequences, around 11% occurring once. This clonotype was counted at least ten times. What it binds is unknown. Described time point: patch test 1, 2 weeks after DPC sensitization. Treatment: therapeutic diphenylcyclopropenone sensitization with weekly scalp DPC. The CDR3 has 14 amino acids. Germline CDR1 and CDR2: SGDLS and YYNGEE. V gave up 3 bases and J gave up 1 base, with 9 bases separating them. The gene calls are TRBV9 and TRBJ2-3, with a weak D call TRBD1 (6 bases). Sequenced here: whole blood, sampled in connection with sensitization to the hapten diphenylcyclopropenone (DPC). This clonotype was obtained from a woman aged 50 to 60 with alopecia areata. Some clones in this sample may be carry-over from other donors' samples. The CDR3 nucleotides read TGTGCCAGCAGCGCGAGGACAGGCACAGATACGCAGTATTTT. Its translation: CASSARTGTDTQYF.